This TCR beta chain was sequenced for a study of T cell changes during pregnancy in multiple sclerosis. Using immunoSEQ multiplex PCR, the repertoire was profiled, and TCRdb retains in-frame clones only, with some absent. The table records 50,000 to 65,000 clones, 89% of them present only once. The receptor comes from a female donor with multiple sclerosis, enrolled in a pregnancy study. The sequencing used peripheral blood, collected after pregnancy.

This chain's CDR3 is CSVGQGSNTEAFF. CDR3 in DNA: TGCAGCGTTGGACAGGGGTCGAACACTGAAGCTTTCTTT. V usage is TRBV29-1 and J usage is TRBJ1-1; 8 nucleotides match TRBD1. Germline-derived CDR1 and CDR2 are SQVTM and ANQGSEA. The CDR3 contains 13 residues. Trimming at V came to 4 bases and at J to 1 base, leaving 2 bases not matched to a gene.